The clone carrying this TCR beta chain was counted many times. CDR1 and CDR2 (germline): SGHAT, FQNNGV. The CDR3 runs 16 residues. Trimming took off 1 base at V and 0 bases at J, with 12 bases between the two ends. This specimen belongs to a study of CD8 T cells in ankylosing spondylitis. TCRdb passed the 5' RACE reads through MiXCR, listing each CDR3 protein once. The sample holds more than 150,000 distinct CDR3 sequences, about 18% seen once. The chain has TRBV11-2 and TRBJ2-5; D is undetermined. The sample was blood, either unsorted or a sorted T cell fraction (not recorded which). The clonotype comes from a male donor aged 10 to 30 with ankylosing spondylitis or in good health (not recorded which). The CDR3: CASSLVSGHDQETQYF. DNA of the CDR3: TGTGCCAGCAGCTTAGTGTCGGGCCACGACCAAGAGACCCAGTACTTC.